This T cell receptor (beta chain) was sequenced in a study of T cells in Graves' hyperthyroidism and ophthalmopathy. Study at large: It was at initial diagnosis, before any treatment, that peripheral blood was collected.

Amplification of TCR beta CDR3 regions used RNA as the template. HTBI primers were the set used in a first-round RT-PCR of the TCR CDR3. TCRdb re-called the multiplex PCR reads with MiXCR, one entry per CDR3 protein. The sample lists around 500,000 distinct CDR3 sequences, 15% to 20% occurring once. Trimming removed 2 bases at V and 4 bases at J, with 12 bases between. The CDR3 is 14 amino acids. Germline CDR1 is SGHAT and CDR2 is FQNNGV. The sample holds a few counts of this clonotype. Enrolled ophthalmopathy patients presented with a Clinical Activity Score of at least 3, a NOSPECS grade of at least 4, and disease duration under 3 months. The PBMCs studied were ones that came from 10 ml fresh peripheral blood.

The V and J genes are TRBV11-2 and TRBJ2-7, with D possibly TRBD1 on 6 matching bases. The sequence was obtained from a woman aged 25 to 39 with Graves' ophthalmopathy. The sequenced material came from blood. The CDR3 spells CASSLLNRVYEQYF. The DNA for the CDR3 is TGTGCCAGCAGCTTACTGAACAGGGTATACGAGCAGTACTTC.